This T cell receptor beta chain appears in the sequencing data of a study of patients and donors after allogeneic stem cell transplantation (dated by TCRdb to the early 2020s). This clonotype was counted ten times or more. The specificity of this receptor is unknown. No much larger clone exists at a distance of one base, and base qualities are not known. To prepare the library, RT-PCR was applied. The sample was run on a NextSeq 550. TCRdb passed the public sequencing reads through fastp at Q25 and MiXCR, retaining productive beta sequences. Every CDR3 protein is listed once, alongside the most common genes and DNA of its rows. The sample table lists tens of thousands of distinct CDR3 sequences, approximately 6.2% of them with a count of one. The ten largest make up about 35% of the sample. The sequencing sample was made of blood, either unsorted or a sorted T cell fraction (not recorded which). This sequence originates from a human donor who was either an allogeneic HSCT recipient or a stem cell or donor lymphocyte infusion donor (not recorded which). It is not recorded whose cells these are; they may come from a transplant donor.

For the CDR3, the sequence is CASSLSLLAEQFF. The nucleotide sequence is given as TGTGCCAGCAGTTTATCGTTACTAGCGGAGCAGTTCTTC. Here the chain combines TRBV27 and TRBJ2-1; TRBD2 fits 7 bases in the junction. Trimming removed 0 bases from V and 10 bases from J; the gene matches leave 3 bases unexplained. Via the germline V gene (reference sequence), CDR1 is MNHEY and CDR2 SMNVEV. Its CDR3 holds 13 amino acids, cysteine through phenylalanine. Only CDR3 DNA remains: 39 bases, in frame from the first base.